Listed here is a single TCR beta chain. What it binds is unknown. The V end was cut by 4 bases, the J end by 2 bases, with 12 bases between. The germline V gene has CDR1 SQVTM and CDR2 ANQGSEA. The CDR3 is 13 amino acids. The data were obtained in a study of blood T cells in healthy people across ages. Combining a sample-barcoded 5' primer with a J-beta primer mix, a second PCR ran for roughly 6 to 12 cycles. A single record per CDR3 protein comes from TCRdb applying MiXCR to the 5' RACE reads. This sample has 660,000 or so distinct CDR3 sequences, with approximately 59% found just once. General study findings and limits: A greater number of naive CD4+ cells and higher diversity distinguished long-lived donors from aged donors.

The sequence was collected from a man aged 55-75 years in good health. This rearrangement joins TRBV29-1 to TRBJ2-7, with D tentatively TRBD1 or TRBD2 (5 bases each). What was sequenced was blood. CDR3 nucleotides: TGCAGCGTTGCCCGGGACGAGCCCTACGAGCAGTACTTC. Amino acid sequence: CSVARDEPYEQYF.